This T cell receptor beta chain was documented in a study of CD8 T cells in Susac syndrome. Trimming cost V 8 bases and J 8 bases, with 31 bases left between them. The CDR3 extends over 18 amino acids. CDR1 is MNHEY and CDR2 is SMNVEV in the germline V gene (reference sequence). Reverse transcription used about 0.45 to 1 ug RNA and random hexamers. Amplification of TCR beta CDR3 used immunoSEQ multiplex PCR across 54 Vbeta and 13 Jbeta. TCRdb analysed the immunoSEQ multiplex PCR reads with MiXCR anew, one entry per CDR3 protein. The top ten clones hold 0.15% of a sample with some 150,000 distinct CDR3 sequences, roughly 95% of them seen once.

This TCR was sampled from a human donor with multiple sclerosis. The gene calls are TRBV27 and TRBJ2-1, with no clear D. Sequenced material: CD8+ T cells from PBMCs. The CDR3 nucleotides read TGTGCCAGCTCCGCATTCTCCGAATTACCCCCCCCGAGCGATGAGCAGTTCTTC. Encoded protein: CASSAFSELPPPSDEQFF.